The subject of this entry is one T cell receptor beta chain. Its specificity is not known. Its ends do not fully match the called genes, so a read error is possible. Germline V lookup: CDR1 SGHAT, CDR2 FQNNGV. This CDR3 has 15 residues. Reverse transcription of 500 to 650 ng total RNA with a constant-region primer produced TCR beta cDNA. Libraries of TCR beta came from three nested multiplex PCR rounds with slightly modified ARM-PCR. Each of the first two PCR rounds ran approximately 11 cycles with TRBV1-TRBV30 forward and C-beta reverse primers. TCRdb independently ran MiXCR on the multiplex PCR reads; one entry per CDR3 protein. The data show 40,000 or so distinct CDR3 sequences, more than 70% seen once. Taking about 17-31 mg of unsorted bulk tissue, the authors co-extracted RNA and DNA. The sample comes from a study of tumor-infiltrating lymphocytes in primary liver carcinoma. About the research overall: The study obtained roughly 3.5 to 7.5 million productive TCRbeta reads per sample, similar across tissue types.

General observations from the study: Tumor specimens were characterized by a significantly higher top-250-clone fraction than blood (p = 0.039). Tumor-adjacent and tumor-blood pairs shared less of their repertoires than tumor region pairs shared.

The V call is TRBV11-2, the J call TRBJ2-7; TRBD1 is a possible D gene (5 bases). The specimen was tumor-adjacent normal liver tissue. The TCR comes from a woman in her thirties with primary liver carcinoma and hepatitis B virus infection. The CDR3 coding sequence is TGTACCAGCAGCTTAGATCGCGCCAGGACATACGAACAGTACTTC. Translated, it gives CTSSLDRARTYEQYF.